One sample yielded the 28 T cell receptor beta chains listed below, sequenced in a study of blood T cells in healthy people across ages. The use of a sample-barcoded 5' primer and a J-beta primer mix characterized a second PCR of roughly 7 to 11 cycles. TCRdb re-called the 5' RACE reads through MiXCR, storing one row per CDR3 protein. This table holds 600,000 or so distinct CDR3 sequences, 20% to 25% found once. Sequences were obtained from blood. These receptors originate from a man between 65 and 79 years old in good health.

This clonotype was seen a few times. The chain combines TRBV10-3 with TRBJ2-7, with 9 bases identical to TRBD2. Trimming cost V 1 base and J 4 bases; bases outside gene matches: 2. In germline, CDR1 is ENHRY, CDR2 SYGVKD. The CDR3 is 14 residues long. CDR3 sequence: CAISEWLAGYEQYF. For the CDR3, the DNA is TGTGCCATCAGTGAGTGGCTAGCGGGGTACGAGCAGTACTTC.

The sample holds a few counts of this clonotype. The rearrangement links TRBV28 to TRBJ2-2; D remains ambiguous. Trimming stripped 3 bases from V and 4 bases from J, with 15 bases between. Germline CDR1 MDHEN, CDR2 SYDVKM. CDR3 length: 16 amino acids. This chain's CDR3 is CASSLGSTLGTGELFF. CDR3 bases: TGTGCCAGCAGTTTGGGCAGCACATTGGGCACCGGGGAGCTGTTTTTT.

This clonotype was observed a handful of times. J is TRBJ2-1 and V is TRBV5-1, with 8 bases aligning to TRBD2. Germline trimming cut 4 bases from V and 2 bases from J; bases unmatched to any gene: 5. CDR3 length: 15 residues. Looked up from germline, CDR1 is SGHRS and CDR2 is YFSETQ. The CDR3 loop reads CASSPEGLAYNEQFF. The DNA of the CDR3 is TGCGCCAGCAGCCCCGAGGGACTAGCCTACAATGAGCAGTTCTTC.

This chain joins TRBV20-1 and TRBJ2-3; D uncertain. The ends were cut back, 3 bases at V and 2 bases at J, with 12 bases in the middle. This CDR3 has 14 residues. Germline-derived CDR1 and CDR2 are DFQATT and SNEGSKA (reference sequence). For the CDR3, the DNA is TGCAGTGCTAGGGGCCCGCTTGACACAGATACGCAGTATTTT. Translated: CSARGPLDTDTQYF.

The CDR3 nucleotides read TGTGCCAGCACTACAGGGGATGATGGCTACACCTTC. It yields the protein CASTTGDDGYTF. J is TRBJ1-2 and V is TRBV2; 7 bases fit TRBD1. The junction had 5 bases not matched to a gene; V was cut back by 7 bases and J by 6 bases. Germline V lookup: CDR1 SNHLY, CDR2 FYNNEI. CDR3 size: 12 residues.

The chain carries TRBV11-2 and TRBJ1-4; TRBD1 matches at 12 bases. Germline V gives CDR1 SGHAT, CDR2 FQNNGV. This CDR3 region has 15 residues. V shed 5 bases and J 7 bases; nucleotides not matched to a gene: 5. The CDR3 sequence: CASSRGTGGFEKLFF. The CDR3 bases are TGTGCCAGCAGCCGCGGGACAGGGGGCTTTGAAAAACTGTTTTTT. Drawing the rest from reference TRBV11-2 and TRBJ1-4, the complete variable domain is EAGVAQSPRYKIIEKRQSVAFWCNPISGHATLYWYQQILGQGPKLLIQFQNNGVVDDSQLPKDRFSAERLKGVDSTLKIQPAKLEDSAVYLCASSRGTGGFEKLFFGSGTQLSVL.

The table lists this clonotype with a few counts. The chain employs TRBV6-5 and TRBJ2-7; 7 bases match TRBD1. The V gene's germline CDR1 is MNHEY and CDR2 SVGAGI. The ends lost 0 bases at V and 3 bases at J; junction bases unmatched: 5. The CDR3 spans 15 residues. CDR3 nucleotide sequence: TGTGCCAGCAGTTACTCCGGGACAGATAACTACGAGCAGTACTTC. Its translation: CASSYSGTDNYEQYF.

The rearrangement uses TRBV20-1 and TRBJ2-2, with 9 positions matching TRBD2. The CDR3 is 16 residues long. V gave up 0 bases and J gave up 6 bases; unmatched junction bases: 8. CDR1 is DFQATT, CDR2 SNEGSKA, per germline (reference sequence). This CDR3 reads CSARDLAGEVPGELFF. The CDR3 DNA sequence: TGCAGTGCTAGAGACTTAGCGGGGGAGGTGCCCGGGGAGCTGTTTTTT.

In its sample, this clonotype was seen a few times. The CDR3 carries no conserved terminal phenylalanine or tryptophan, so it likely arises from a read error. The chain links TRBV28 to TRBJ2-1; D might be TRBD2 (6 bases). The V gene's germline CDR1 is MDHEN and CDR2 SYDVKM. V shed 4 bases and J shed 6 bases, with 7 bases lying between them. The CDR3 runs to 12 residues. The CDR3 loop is CASSWGVNEQFL. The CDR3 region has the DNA TGTGCCAGCAGTTGGGGGGTCAATGAGCAGTTCCTC.

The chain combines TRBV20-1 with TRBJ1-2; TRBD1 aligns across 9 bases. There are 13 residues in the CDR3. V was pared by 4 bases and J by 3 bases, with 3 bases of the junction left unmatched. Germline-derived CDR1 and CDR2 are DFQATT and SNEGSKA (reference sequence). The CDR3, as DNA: TGCAGTGCTACCGGGACAGGGCACTATGGCTACACCTTC. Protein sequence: CSATGTGHYGYTF.

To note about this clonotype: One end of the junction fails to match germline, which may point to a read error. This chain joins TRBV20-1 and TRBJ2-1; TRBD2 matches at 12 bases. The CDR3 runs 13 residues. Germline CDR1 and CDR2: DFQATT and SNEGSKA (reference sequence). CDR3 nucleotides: TGCGGTGCAACTCGACTAGCGGGAGCTGAGCAGTTCTTC. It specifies CGATRLAGAEQFF.

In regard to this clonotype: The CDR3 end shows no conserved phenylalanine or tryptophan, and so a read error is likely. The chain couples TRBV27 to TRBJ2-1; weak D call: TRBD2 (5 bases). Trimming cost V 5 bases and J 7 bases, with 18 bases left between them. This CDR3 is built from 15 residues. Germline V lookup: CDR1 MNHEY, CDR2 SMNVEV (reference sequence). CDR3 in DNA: TGTGCCAGCAGTACAGACCGGGGAACTAGGAATGAGCAGTTCCTC. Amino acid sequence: CASSTDRGTRNEQFL.

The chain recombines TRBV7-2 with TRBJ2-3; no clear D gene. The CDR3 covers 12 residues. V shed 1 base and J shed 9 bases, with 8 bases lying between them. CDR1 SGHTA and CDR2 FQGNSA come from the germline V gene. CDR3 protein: CASSLVQGTQYF. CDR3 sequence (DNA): TGTGCCAGCAGCTTAGTCCAAGGAACGCAGTATTTT. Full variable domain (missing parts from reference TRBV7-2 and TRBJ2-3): GAGVSQSPSNKVTEKGKDVELRCDPISGHTALYWYRQSLGQGLEFLIYFQGNSAPDKSGLPSDRFSAERTGGSVSTLTIQRTQQEDSAVYLCASSLVQGTQYFGPGTRLTVL.

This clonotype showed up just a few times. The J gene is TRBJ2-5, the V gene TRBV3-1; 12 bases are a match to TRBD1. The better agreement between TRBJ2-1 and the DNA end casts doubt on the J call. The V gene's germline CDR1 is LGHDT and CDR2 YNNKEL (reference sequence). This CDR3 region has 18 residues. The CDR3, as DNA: TGTGCCAGCAGCCAAGATCGGACCGGGACAGGGGGCGAGAATGAGCAGTTCTTC. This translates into CASSQDRTGTGGENEQFF.

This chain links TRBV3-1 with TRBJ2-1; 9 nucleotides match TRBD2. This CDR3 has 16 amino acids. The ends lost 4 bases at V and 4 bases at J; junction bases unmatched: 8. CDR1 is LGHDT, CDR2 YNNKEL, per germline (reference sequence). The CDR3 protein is CASSRSSGKLYNEQFF. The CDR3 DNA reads TGTGCCAGCAGCCGATCTAGCGGGAAGTTGTACAATGAGCAGTTCTTC.

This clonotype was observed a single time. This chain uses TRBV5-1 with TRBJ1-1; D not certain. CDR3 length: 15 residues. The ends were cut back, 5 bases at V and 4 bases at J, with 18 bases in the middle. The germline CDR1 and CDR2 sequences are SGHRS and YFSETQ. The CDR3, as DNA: TGCGCCAGCAGTTTACAGAGCCAGAGTCGCACTGAAGCTTTCTTT. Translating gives CASSLQSQSRTEAFF.

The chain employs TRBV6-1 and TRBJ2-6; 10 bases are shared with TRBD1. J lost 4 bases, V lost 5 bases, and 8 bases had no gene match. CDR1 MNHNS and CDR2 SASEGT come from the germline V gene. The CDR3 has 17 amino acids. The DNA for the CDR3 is TGTGCCAGCAGTCCAGCCGGGACAGGGGTCGGGGCCAACGTCCTGACTTTC. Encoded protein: CASSPAGTGVGANVLTF.

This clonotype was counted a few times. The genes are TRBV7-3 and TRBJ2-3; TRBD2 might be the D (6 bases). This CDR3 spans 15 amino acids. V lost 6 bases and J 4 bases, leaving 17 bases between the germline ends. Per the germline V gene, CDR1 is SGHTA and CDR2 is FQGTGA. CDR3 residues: CASSRTGTAADTQYF. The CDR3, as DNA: TGTGCCAGCAGTCGCACCGGGACTGCCGCAGATACGCAGTATTTT.

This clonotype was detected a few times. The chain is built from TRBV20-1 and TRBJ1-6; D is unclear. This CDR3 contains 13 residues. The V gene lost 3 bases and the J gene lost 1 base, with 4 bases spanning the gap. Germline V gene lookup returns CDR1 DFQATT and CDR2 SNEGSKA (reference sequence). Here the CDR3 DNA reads TGCAGTGCTAGCTTGTCCTATAATTCACCCCTCCACTTT. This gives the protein CSASLSYNSPLHF.

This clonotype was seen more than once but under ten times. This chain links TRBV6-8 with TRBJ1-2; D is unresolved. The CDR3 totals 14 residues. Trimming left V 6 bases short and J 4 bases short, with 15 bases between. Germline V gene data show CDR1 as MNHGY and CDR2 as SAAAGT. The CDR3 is CASSSSGRGYGYTF. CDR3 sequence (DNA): TGTGCCAGCAGCTCCTCTGGGAGAGGCTATGGCTACACCTTC.

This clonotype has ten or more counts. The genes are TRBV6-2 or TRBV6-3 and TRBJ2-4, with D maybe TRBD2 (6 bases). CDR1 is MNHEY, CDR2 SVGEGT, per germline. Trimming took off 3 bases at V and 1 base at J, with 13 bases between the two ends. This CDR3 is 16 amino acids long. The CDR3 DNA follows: TGTGCCAGCAGTTATGGAGGTGGAGGGGCCAAAAACATTCAGTACTTC. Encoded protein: CASSYGGGGAKNIQYF.

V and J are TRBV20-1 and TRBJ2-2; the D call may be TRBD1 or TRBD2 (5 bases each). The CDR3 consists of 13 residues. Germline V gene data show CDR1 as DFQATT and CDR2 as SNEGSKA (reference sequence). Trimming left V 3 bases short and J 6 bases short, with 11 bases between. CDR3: CSARGESAGELFF. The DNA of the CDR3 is TGCAGTGCTAGGGGGGAGAGTGCCGGGGAGCTGTTTTTT.

For the CDR3, the DNA is TGTGCCAGCAGCTTACGGAGCAGTCCCTACGAGCAGTACTTC. Translated, it gives CASSLRSSPYEQYF. J is TRBJ2-5 and V is TRBV11-1; D is unclear. The DNA matches TRBJ2-7 better at its end, which makes the J call doubtful. The germline gives CDR1 SGHAT, CDR2 FQDESV (reference sequence). CDR3 length: 14 residues.

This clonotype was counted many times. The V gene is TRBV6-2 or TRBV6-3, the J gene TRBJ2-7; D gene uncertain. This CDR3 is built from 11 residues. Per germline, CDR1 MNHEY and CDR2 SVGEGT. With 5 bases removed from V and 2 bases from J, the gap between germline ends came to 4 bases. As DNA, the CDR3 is TGTGCCAGCAGTGCTACCTACGAGCAGTACTTC. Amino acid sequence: CASSATYEQYF.

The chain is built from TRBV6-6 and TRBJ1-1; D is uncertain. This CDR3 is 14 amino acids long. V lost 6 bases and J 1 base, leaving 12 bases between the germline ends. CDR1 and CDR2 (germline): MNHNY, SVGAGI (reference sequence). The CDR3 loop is CASSQRLRNTEAFF. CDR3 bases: TGTGCCAGCAGCCAAAGACTGCGGAACACTGAAGCTTTCTTT.

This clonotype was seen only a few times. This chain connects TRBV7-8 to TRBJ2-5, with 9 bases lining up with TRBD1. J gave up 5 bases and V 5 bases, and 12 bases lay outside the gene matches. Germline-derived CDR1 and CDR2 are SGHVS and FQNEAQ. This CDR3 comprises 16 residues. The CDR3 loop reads CASSAHRDRDSETQYF. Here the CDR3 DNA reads TGTGCCAGCAGCGCTCACCGGGACAGGGATAGTGAGACCCAGTACTTC.

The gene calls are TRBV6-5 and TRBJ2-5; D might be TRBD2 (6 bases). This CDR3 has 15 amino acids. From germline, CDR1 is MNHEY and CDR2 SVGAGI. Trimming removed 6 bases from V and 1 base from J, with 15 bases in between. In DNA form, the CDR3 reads TGTGCCAGCAGCCCCCTTGGCGGGGCCCAAGAGACCCAGTACTTC. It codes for CASSPLGGAQETQYF.

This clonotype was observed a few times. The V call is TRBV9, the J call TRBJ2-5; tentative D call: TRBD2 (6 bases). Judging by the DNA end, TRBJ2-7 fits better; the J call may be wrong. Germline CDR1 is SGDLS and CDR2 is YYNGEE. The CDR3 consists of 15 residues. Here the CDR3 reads CASSVGGSMVYEQYF. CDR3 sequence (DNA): TGTGCCAGCAGCGTCGGAGGGAGCATGGTCTACGAGCAGTACTTC.